The following is a TCR beta chain sequence with its context. In the original workflow: Amplification of reference gene primers provided the estimated nucleated cell counts. Using immunoSEQ multiplex PCR, the repertoire was profiled, and TCRdb retains in-frame clones only, with some absent. That table furnishes V, J and clone size, whereas the DNA furnished D and trimming. The profile shows about 120,000 clones, more than 75% of them singletons. The data are from a study of blood T cell repertoires in COVID-19. Study-wide context: COVID-19 samples, acute and convalescent, were from the United States, Italy and Spain. T cells, B-cell-depleted T cells, or PBMCs supplied cDNA or gDNA.

The origin of this receptor is a man aged 55 to 69 with acute or convalescent COVID-19. The sequenced sample was peripheral blood.

CDR3: CASSLRRLAARDTNTGELFF. DNA of the CDR3: TGTGCCAGCAGTTTACGACGACTAGCGGCCAGAGATACGAACACCGGGGAGCTGTTTTTT. The chain links TRBV27 to TRBJ2-2; 9 nucleotides line up with TRBD2. The CDR3 has 20 residues. CDR1 is MNHEY and CDR2 is SMNVEV in the germline V gene (reference sequence). The junction had 13 bases not matched to a gene; V was cut back by 2 bases and J by 0 bases.